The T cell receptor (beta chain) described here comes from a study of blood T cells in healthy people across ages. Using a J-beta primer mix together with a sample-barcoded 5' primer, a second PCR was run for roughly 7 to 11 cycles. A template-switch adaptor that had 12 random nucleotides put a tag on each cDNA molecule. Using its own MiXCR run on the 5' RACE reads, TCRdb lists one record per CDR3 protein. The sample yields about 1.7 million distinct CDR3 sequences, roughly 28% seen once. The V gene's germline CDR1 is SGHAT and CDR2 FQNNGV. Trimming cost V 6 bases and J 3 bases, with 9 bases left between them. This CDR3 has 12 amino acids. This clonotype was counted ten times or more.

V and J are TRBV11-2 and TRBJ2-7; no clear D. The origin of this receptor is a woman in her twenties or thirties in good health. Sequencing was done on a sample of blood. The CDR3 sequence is CASSLSVYEQYF. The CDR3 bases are TGTGCCAGCAGTTTGAGCGTCTACGAGCAGTACTTC.